This T cell receptor beta chain originates from a study of T-cell reconstitution after alpha-beta-depleted transplantation in children. V was shortened by 6 bases and J by 4 bases, with 15 bases between the two germline ends. Germline V CDR1 and CDR2: SGHDT, YYEEEE. The CDR3 sequence is 14 residues long. Library preparation (for TCRbeta) was performed with unique molecular identifiers. MiXCR was run by TCRdb on the PCR reads, yielding one entry per CDR3 protein. The table shows around 700,000 distinct CDR3 sequences, with about 12% occurring only once. Notes on the study in general: It was reported that alpha-beta T cells came from several hundred expanded graft clones (about two months after transplant). Surviving recipient T cells and thymic progenitors produced the high day-60 TCRbeta diversity seen in some patients. T-cell numbers and diversity one year post-transplant derived largely from freshly generated T cells.

There are a few counts of this clonotype. The antigen remains undetermined. This rearrangement joins TRBV5-6 to TRBJ2-3; D remains ambiguous. This clonotype was sampled from a girl under 10 years old with congenital amegakaryocytic thrombocytopenia, due to receive a stem cell transplant. The sequencing here drew on PBMCs, taken before TCRalphabeta/CD19-depleted stem cell transplant. CDR3 DNA: TGTGCCAGCACCACAGTTGGGGTGGCAGATACGCAGTATTTT. It codes for CASTTVGVADTQYF.